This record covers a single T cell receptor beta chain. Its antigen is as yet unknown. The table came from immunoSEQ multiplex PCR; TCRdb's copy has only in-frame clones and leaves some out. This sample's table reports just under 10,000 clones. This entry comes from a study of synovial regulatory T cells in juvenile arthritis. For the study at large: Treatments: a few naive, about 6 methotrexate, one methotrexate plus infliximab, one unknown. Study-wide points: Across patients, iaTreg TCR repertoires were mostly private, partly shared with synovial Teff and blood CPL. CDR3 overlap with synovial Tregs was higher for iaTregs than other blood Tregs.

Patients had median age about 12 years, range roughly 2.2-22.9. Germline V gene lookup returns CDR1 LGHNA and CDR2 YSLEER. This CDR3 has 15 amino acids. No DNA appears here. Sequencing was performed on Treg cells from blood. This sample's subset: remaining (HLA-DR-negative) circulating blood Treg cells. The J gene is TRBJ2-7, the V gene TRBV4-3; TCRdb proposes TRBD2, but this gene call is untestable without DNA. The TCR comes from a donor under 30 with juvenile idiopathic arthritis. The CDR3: CASSQDSRSGVEQYF.